This T cell receptor (beta chain) was captured in a study of blood T cell repertoires in COVID-19 (dated by TCRdb to 2020 to 2022). Regarding the study in general: The collaborator samples originated in the United States, Italy and Spain and spanned the acute and convalescent phases of COVID-19. The prospective study material was composed of cDNA or gDNA derived from T cells, B-cell-depleted T cells, or PBMCs. Subjects who had been exposed to COVID-19, were actively infected with it, or had recovered from it provided the deeply sampled blood TCRbeta repertoires that made up the dataset. The repertoires were released in a freely available public database meant as a resource for research on the immune response to SARS-CoV-2. Samples came from the ongoing ImmuneRACE study (first 160 participants) plus 1,254 subjects from 6 global collaborators. Sample metadata almost always included a de-identified subject ID, COVID-19 status, age in years and sex. Where available, HLA class I and class II types were obtained from metadata supplied by the sample provider rather than from assay-based typing. Broader findings and caveats from the paper: The quantity of clinical and demographic metadata differed by source and by participant and was supplied without curation.

Each collaborating institution followed its own protocols to collect whole blood in K2EDTA tubes. For TCRbeta analysis, collaborators shipped samples in one of three forms: frozen whole blood, isolated PBMCs, or DNA extracted from either of those sample types. As encoded in the germline V gene (reference sequence), CDR1 is LNHDA while CDR2 is SQIVND. Including the terminal cysteine and phenylalanine, the CDR3 comprises 17 residues. Just CDR3 DNA is preserved here, 51 bases in frame from base 1. Cut back by 7 bases and 2 bases, the V and J ends lie 21 bases apart. TCRbeta CDR3 regions were amplified from genomic DNA by means of the immunoSEQ Assay, a bias-controlled multiplex PCR. On the authors' methods: The number of nucleated cells in each sample was estimated by amplification of reference gene primers within the assay. To quantify the absolute abundance of each unique TCRbeta CDR3 rearrangement, sequence reads were collapsed and filtered. For each sample, productive Simpson clonality was calculated by taking the square root of Simpson's diversity index across productive rearrangements. TCRdb limited this immuneACCESS table to in-frame rearrangements with V and J called. A share of clones is missing; checked studies link under half to unresolved V genes, and the rest is unexplained. V, J and clone size reflect that table, while D and trimming were determined from the DNA. The sample table contains around 150,000 clones; only one count was recorded for around 79% of them. The top ten hold over 8.5% of the sample.

Points on this clone: Which antigen it targets is not known. Base qualities are not recorded, but no much larger clone differs from it by a single base.

The V and J genes are TRBV19 and TRBJ1-5; the D gene identity is not certain. This receptor was taken from a man aged 45-60 years with active or convalescent COVID-19. Sequencing was done on a sample of peripheral blood. The nucleotide sequence reads as follows: TGTGCCAGTACCCGGGTTAGGTCCCGTGGTGGCAATCAGCCCCAGCATTTT. This gives the protein CASTRVRSRGGNQPQHF.